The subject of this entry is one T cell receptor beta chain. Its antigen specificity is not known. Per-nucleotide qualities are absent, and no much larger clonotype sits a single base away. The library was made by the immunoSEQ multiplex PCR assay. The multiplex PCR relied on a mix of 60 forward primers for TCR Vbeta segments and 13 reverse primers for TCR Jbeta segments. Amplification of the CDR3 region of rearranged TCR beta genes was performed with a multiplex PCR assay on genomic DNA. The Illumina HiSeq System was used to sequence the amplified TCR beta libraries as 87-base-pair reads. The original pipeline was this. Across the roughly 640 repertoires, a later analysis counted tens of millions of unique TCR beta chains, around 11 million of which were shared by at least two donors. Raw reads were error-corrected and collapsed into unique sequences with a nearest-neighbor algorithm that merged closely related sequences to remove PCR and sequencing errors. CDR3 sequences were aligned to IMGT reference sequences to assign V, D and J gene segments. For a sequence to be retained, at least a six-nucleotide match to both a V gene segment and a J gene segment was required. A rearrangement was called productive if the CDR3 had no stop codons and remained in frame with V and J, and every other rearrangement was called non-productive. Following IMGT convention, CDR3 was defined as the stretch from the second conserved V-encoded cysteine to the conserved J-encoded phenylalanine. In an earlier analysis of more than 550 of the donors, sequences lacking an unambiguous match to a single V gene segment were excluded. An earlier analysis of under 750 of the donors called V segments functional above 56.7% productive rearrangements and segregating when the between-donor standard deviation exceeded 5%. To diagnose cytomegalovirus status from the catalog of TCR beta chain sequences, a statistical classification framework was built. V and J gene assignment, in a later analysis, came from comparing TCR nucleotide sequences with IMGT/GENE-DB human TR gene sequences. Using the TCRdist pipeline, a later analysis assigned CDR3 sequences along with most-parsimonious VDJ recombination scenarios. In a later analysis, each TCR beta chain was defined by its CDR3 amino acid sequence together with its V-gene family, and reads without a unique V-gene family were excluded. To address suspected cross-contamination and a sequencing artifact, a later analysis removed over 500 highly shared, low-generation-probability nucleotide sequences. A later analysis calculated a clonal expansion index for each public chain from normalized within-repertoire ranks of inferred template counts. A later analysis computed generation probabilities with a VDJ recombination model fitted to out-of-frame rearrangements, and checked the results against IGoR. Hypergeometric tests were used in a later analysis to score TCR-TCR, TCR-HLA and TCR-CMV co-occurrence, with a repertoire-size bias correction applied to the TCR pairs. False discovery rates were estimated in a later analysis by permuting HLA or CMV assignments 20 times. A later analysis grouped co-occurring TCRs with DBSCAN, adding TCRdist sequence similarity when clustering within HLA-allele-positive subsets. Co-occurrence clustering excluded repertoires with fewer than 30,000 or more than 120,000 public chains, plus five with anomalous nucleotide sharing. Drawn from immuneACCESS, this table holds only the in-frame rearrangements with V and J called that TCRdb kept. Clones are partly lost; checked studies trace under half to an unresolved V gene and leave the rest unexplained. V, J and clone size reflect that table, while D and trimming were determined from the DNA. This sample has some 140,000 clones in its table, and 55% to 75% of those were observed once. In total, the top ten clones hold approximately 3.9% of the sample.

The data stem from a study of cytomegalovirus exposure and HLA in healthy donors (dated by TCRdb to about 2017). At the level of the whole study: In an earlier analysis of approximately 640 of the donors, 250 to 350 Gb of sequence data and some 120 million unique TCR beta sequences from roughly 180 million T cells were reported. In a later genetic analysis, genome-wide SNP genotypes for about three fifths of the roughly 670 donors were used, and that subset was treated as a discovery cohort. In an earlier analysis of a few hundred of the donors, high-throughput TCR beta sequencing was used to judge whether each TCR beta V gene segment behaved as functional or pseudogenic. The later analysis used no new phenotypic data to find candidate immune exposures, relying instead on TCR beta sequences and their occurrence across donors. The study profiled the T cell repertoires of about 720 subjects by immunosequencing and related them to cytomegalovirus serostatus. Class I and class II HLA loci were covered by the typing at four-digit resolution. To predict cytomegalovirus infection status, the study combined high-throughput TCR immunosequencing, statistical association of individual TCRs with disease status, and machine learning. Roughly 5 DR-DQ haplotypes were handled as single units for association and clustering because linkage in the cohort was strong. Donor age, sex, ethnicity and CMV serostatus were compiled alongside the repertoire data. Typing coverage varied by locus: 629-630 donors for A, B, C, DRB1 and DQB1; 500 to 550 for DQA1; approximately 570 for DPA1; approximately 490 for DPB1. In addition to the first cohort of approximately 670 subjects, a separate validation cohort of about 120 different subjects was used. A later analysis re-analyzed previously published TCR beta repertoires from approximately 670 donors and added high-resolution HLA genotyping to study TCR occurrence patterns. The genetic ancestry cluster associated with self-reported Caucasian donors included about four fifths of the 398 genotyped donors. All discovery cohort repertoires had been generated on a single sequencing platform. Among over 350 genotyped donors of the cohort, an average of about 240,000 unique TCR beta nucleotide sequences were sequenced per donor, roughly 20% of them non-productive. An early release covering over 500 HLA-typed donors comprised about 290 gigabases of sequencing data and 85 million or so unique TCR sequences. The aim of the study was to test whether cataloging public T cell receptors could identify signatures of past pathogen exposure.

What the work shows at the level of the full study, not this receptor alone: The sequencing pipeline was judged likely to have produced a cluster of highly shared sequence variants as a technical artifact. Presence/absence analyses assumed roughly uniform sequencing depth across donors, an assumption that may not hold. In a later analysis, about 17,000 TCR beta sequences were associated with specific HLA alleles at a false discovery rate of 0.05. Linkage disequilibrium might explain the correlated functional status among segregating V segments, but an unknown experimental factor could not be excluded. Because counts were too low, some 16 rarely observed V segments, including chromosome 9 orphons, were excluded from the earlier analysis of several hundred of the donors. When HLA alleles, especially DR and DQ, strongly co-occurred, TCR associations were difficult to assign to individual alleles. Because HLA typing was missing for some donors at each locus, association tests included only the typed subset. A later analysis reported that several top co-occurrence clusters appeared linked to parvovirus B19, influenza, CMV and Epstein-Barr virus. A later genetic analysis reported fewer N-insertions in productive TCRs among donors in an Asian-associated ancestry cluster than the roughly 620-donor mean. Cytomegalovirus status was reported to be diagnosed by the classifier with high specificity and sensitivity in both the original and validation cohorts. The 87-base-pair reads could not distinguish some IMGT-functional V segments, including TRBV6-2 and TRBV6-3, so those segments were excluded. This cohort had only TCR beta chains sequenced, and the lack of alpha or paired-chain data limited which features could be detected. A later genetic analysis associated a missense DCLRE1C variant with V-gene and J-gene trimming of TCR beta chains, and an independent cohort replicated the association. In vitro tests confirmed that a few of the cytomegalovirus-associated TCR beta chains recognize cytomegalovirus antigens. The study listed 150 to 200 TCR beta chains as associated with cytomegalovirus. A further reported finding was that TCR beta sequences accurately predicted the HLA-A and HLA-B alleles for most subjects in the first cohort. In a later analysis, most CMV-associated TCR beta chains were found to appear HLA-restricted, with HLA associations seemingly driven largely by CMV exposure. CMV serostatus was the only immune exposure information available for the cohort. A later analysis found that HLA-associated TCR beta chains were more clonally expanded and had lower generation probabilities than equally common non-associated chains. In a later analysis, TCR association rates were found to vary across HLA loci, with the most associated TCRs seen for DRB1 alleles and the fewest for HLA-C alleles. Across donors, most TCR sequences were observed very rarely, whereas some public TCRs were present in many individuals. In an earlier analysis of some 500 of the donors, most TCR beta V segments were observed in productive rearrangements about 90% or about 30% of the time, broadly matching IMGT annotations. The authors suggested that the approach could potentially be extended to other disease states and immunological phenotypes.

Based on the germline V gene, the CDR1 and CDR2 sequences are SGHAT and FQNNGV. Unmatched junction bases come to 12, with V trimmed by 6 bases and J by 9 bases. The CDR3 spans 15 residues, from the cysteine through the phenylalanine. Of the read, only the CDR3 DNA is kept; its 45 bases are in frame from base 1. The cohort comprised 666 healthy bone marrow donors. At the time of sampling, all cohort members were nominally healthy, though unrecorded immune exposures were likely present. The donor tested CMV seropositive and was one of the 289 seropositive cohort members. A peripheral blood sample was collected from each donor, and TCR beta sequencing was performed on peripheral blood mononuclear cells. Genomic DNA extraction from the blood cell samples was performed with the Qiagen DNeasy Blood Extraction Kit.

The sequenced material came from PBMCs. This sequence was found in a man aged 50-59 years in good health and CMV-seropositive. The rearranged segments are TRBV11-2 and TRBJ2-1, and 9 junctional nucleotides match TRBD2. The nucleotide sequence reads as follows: TGTGCCAGCAGTCAGAGCGGGGGGCGAGGTACTGAGCAGTTCTTC. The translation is CASSQSGGRGTEQFF.